This passage covers 7 T cell receptor beta chains from one sample sequenced in a study of PD-1 blockade in classical Hodgkin lymphoma. Assay used: immunoSEQ multiplex PCR; TCRdb lists only in-frame clones, some missing. The table has about 23,000 clones, over 90% seen once; the top ten hold around 0.38%. As to time point: newly diagnosed, previously untreated cHL patient sample. The study purified CD4+ T cells from thawed PBMCs using magnetic negative selection. The sequenced sample consisted of CD4+ T cells from blood. The source of these receptors is a human donor with classical Hodgkin lymphoma.

The J gene is TRBJ2-1, the V gene TRBV28, with D unresolved. Trimming shortened V by 4 bases and J by 0 bases, and 16 bases separated the two germline ends. Germline lookup yields CDR1 MDHEN and CDR2 SYDVKM. The CDR3 is made up of 17 amino acids. DNA of the CDR3: TGTGCCAGCAGTTCCTCCCGGACGGTTAGCTCCTACAATGAGCAGTTCTTC. This sequence encodes CASSSSRTVSSYNEQFF.

The rearrangement joins TRBV5-5 to TRBJ2-7; possible D gene TRBD2, 6 bases. The CDR3 has 15 residues. Germline V gene lookup returns CDR1 SGHKS and CDR2 YYEKEE (reference sequence). Trimming left V 4 bases short and J 3 bases short, with 17 bases between. The CDR3 nucleotides read TGTGCCAGCAGCAGGGACGGGACTGCCCACTACGAGCAGTACTTC. The encoded protein is CASSRDGTAHYEQYF.

The chain employs TRBV9 and TRBJ2-7; TRBD2 aligns across 11 bases. Per the germline V gene, CDR1 is SGDLS and CDR2 is YYNGEE. The V and J ends lost 0 bases and 5 bases, in that order; junction bases with no gene match: 7. The CDR3 runs 16 residues. In DNA, the CDR3 is TGTGCCAGCAGCGTAGCTCCTAGCGGGAGGCCCAACGAGCAGTACTTC. Its protein is CASSVAPSGRPNEQYF.

The CDR3 sequence: CASSLNPGTGVEKLFF. In DNA, the CDR3 is TGTGCCAGCAGCCTCAACCCCGGGACAGGGGTAGAAAAACTGTTTTTT. The gene calls are TRBV5-5 and TRBJ1-4; 10 bases map to TRBD1. The CDR3 consists of 16 residues. Trimming removed 4 bases from V and 8 bases from J; junction bases left unmatched: 11. Germline assignment: CDR1 SGHKS and CDR2 YYEKEE (reference sequence).

The genes are TRBV10-3 and TRBJ2-1; 12 nucleotides align to TRBD2. V lost 0 bases to trimming and J lost 0 bases; unmatched junction nucleotides: 6. The CDR3 runs 19 residues. The germline V gene encodes CDR1 ENHRY and CDR2 SYGVKD. CDR3 protein: CAISESTSGSVSSYNEQFF. In nucleotides, the CDR3 is TGTGCCATCAGTGAGTCGACTAGCGGGAGTGTAAGCTCCTACAATGAGCAGTTCTTC.

The rearrangement joins TRBV6-6 to TRBJ1-3; the D gene is possibly TRBD1 (6 bases). The germline gives CDR1 MNHNY, CDR2 SVGAGI (reference sequence). V lost 5 bases and J lost 0, with 11 bases in between. The CDR3 covers 15 residues. For the CDR3, the DNA is TGTGCCAGCAGTCTACAGGGAAACTCTGGAAACACCATATATTTT. Its protein is CASSLQGNSGNTIYF.

V and J are TRBV5-5 and TRBJ1-2; D not resolved. The V gene's germline CDR1 is SGHKS and CDR2 YYEKEE (reference sequence). This CDR3 has 11 residues. Deletions cut 0 bases from V and 12 bases from J, with 9 bases between. CDR3 sequence reads: CASSLGLRDTF. The DNA for the CDR3 is TGTGCCAGCAGCTTGGGTCTACGGGACACCTTC.